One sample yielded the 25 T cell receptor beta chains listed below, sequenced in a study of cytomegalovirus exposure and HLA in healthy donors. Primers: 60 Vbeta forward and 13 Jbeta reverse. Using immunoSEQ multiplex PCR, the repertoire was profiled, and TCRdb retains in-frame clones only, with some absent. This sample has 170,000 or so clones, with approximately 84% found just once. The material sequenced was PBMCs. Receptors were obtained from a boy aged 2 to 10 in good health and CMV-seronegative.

The CDR3 reads CASSLAAGVNTEAFF. The CDR3 bases are TGTGCCAGCAGTTTGGCGGCCGGGGTGAACACTGAAGCTTTCTTT. The chain carries TRBV27 and TRBJ1-1; unclear D gene. V shed 3 bases and J shed 0 bases, with 11 bases lying between them. Germline V lookup: CDR1 MNHEY, CDR2 SMNVEV (reference sequence). This CDR3 is built from 15 residues.

The CDR3 DNA reads as TGTGCCACCGGGGAGGGGACTAGCGGGAGGGAAAGCACAGATACGCAGTATTTT. It encodes CATGEGTSGRESTDTQYF. The chain joins TRBV10-3 to TRBJ2-3, with 16 positions matching TRBD2. Germline V gene lookup returns CDR1 ENHRY and CDR2 SYGVKD. Losses at the gene ends were 10 bases for V and 0 bases for J; bases not matched to a gene: 10. This CDR3 spans 18 amino acids.

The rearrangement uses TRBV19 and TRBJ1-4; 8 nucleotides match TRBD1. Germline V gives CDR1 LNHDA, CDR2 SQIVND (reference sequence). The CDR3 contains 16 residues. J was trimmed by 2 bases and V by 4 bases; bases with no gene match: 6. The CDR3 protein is CASSTTGVRTNEKLFF. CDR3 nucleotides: TGTGCCAGTAGTACGACAGGGGTTCGGACTAATGAAAAACTGTTTTTT.

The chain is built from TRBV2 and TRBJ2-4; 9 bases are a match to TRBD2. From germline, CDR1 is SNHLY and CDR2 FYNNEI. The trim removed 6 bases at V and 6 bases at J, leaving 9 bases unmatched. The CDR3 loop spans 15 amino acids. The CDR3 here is CASSWERGAGNIQYF. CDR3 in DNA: TGTGCCAGCAGCTGGGAGCGGGGGGCGGGAAACATTCAGTACTTC.

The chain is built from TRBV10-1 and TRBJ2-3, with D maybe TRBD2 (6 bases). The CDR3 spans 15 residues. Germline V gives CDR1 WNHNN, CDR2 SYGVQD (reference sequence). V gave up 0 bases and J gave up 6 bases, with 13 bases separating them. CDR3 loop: CASSESGRPGDTQYF. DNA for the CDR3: TGCGCCAGCAGTGAGTCTGGGAGGCCCGGGGATACGCAGTATTTT.

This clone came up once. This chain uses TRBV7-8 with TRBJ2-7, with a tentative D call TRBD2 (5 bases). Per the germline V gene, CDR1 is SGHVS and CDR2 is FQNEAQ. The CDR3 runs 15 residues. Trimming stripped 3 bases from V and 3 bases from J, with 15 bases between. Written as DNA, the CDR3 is TGTGCCAGCAGCTTCCGAGGAGGCAGCTTCTACGAGCAGTACTTC. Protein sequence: CASSFRGGSFYEQYF.

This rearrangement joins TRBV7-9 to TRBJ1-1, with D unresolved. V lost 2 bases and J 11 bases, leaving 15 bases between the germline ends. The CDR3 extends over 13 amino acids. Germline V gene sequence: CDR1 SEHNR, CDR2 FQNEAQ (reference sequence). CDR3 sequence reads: CASSLSPGGLAFF. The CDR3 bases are TGTGCCAGCAGCTTAAGTCCCGGAGGGCTGGCTTTCTTT.

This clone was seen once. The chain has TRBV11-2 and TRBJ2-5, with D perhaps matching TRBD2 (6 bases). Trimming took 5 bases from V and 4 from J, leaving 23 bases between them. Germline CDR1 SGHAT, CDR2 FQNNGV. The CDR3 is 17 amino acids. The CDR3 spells CASSQEWRGAAGETQYF. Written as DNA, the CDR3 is TGTGCCAGCAGCCAGGAATGGCGGGGCGCAGCAGGAGAGACCCAGTACTTC.

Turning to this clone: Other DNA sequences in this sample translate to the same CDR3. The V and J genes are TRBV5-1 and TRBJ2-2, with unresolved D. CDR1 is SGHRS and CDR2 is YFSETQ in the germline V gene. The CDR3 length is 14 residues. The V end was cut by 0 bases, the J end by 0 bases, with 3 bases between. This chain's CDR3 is CASSLAANTGELFF. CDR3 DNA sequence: TGCGCCAGCAGCTTGGCTGCGAACACCGGGGAGCTGTTTTTT.

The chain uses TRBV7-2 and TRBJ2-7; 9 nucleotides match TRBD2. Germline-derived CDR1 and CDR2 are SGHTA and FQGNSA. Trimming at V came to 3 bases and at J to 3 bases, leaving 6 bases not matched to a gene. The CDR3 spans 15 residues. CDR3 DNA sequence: TGTGCCAGCAGCTTCAGGACTAGCGTAATCTACGAGCAGTACTTC. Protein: CASSFRTSVIYEQYF.

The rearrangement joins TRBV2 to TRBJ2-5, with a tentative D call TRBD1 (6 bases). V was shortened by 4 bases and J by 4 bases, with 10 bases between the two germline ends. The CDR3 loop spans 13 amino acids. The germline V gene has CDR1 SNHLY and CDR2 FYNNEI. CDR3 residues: CASSGDRRETQYF. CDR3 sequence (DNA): TGTGCCAGCAGTGGAGACAGGCGAGAGACCCAGTACTTC.

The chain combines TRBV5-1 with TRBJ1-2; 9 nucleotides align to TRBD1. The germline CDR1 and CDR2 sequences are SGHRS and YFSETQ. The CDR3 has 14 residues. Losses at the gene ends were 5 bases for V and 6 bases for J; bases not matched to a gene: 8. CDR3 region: CASRPVGDRDGYTF. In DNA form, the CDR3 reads TGCGCCAGCAGACCTGTGGGGGACAGGGATGGCTACACCTTC.

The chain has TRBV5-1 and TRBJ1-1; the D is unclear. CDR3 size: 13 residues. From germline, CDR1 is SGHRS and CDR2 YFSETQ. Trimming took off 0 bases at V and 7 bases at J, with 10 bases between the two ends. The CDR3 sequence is CASSLAGRDEAFF. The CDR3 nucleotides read TGCGCCAGCAGCTTGGCGGGAAGGGATGAAGCTTTCTTT.

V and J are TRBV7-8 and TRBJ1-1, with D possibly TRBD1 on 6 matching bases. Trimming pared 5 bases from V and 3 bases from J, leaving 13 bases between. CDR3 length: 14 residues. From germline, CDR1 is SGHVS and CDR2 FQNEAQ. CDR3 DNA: TGTGCCAGCAGCGTTACAGGGACCCACACTGAAGCTTTCTTT. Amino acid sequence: CASSVTGTHTEAFF.

CDR3 bases: TGCAGCGTTGCCGGGACAGGGGTCGCCTACAATGAGCAGTTCTTC. It translates to CSVAGTGVAYNEQFF. The chain combines TRBV29-1 with TRBJ2-1; 10 nucleotides match TRBD1. The CDR3 is made up of 15 amino acids. CDR1 is SQVTM, CDR2 ANQGSEA, per germline. V shed 4 bases, J shed 2 bases, and the junction held 5 bases outside the gene matches.

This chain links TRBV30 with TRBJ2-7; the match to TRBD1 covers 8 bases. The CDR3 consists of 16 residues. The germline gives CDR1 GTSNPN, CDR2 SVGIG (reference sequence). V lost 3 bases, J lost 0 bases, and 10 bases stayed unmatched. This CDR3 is CAWSPARTGYSYEQYF. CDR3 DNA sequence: TGTGCCTGGAGCCCCGCAAGGACAGGGTACTCCTACGAGCAGTACTTC.

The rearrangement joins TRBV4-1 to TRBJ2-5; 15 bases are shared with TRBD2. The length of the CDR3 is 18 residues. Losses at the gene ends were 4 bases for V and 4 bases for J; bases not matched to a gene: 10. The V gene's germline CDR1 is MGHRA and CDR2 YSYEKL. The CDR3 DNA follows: TGCGCCAGCAGCCGAAGTCCGGGACTAGCGGGAGGTCGAGAGACCCAGTACTTC. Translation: CASSRSPGLAGGRETQYF.

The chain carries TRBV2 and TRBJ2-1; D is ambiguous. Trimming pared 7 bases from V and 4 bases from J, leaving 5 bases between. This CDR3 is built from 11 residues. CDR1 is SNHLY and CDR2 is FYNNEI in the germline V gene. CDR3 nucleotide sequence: TGTGCCAGCACTAGTTACAATGAGCAGTTCTTC. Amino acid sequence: CASTSYNEQFF.

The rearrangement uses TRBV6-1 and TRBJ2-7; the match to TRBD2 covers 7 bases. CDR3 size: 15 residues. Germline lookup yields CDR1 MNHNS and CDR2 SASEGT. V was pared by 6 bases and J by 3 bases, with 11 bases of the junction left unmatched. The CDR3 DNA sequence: TGTGCCAGCAGGGAACTAGCGTTCCCCCACTACGAGCAGTACTTC. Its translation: CASRELAFPHYEQYF.

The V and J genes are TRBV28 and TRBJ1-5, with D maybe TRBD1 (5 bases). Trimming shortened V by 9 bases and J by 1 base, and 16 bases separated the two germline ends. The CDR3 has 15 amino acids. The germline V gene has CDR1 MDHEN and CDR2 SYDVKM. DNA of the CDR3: TGTGCCAGTACATTCGGGGGAGGAAGCAATCAGCCCCAGCATTTT. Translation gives CASTFGGGSNQPQHF.

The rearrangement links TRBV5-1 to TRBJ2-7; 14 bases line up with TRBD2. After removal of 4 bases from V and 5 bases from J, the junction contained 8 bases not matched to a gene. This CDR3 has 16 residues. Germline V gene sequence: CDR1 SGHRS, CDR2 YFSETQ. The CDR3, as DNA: TGCGCCAGCAGCCCTAGGACTAGCGGGAGGAGCCACGAGCAGTACTTC. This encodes CASSPRTSGRSHEQYF.

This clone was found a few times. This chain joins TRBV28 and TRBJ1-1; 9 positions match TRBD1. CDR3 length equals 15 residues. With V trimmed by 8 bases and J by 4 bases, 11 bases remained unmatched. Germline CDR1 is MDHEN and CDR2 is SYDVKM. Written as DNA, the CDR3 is TGTGCCAGCGGACGGCCGGGGACAGGGCCCACTGAAGCTTTCTTT. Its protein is CASGRPGTGPTEAFF. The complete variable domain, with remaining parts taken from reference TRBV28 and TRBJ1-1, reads DVKVTQSSRYLVKRTGEKVFLECVQDMDHENMFWYRQDPGLGLRLIYFSYDVKMKEKGDIPEGYSVSREKKERFSLILESASTNQTSMYLCASGRPGTGPTEAFFGQGTRLTVV.

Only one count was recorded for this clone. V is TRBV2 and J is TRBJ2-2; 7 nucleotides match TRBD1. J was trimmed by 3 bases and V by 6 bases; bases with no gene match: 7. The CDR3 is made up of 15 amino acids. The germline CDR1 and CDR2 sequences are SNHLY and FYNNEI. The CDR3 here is CASRGVTGDTGELFF. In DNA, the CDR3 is TGTGCCAGCAGGGGGGTTACAGGGGACACCGGGGAGCTGTTTTTT.

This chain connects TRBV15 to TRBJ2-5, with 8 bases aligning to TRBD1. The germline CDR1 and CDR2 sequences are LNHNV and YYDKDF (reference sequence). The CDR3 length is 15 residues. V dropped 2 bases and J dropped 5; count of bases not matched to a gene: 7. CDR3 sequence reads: CATSRSSGGRETQYF. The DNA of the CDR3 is TGTGCCACCAGCAGATCGTCAGGGGGCCGGGAGACCCAGTACTTC.

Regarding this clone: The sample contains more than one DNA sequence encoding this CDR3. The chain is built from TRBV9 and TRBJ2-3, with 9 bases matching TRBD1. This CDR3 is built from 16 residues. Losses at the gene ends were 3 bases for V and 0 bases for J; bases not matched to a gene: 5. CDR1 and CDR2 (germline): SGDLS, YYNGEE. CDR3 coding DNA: TGTGCCAGCAGCGCAGGGACAGGGTCTAGCACAGATACGCAGTATTTT. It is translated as CASSAGTGSSTDTQYF.